The T cell receptor beta chain described here comes from a study of cytomegalovirus exposure and HLA in healthy donors. Use of 60 Vbeta and 13 Jbeta primers characterized the PCR. Using immunoSEQ multiplex PCR, the repertoire was profiled, and TCRdb retains in-frame clones only, with some absent. The sample includes some 63,000 clones, about four fifths seen only once; the top ten take nearly 4%. V dropped 0 bases and J dropped 2; count of bases not matched to a gene: 4. CDR1 is KGHSH, CDR2 LQKENI, per germline. This CDR3 is built from 15 residues. The sample consisted of PBMCs. The chain recombines TRBV18 with TRBJ2-7; 7 nucleotides agree with TRBD2. The sequence was collected from a woman aged 40 to 55 in good health and CMV-seronegative. CDR3 in amino acids: CASSPPAGATYEQYF. DNA for the CDR3: TGTGCCAGCTCACCACCGGCGGGAGCCACCTACGAGCAGTACTTC.